These T cell receptor beta chains were read from a single sample in a study of blood T cell repertoires in COVID-19. Generated by immunoSEQ multiplex PCR, the TCRdb table keeps only in-frame clones and is missing some. This repertoire shows about 210,000 clones, about 86% found once; its top ten account for 7% to 10%. Sequenced: peripheral blood. These TCRs come from a woman aged 45-65 years with acute or convalescent COVID-19. Both conserved end residues are part of each CDR3. Each record gives: D gene, clone size, J gene, CDR3 length, V gene, CDR3 DNA, CDR3 protein. The D gene is left open where the match is weak. A row's size may be missing; if present it is once, few, many or a size class.

- - TRBJ2-1 11 TRBV29-1 TGCAGCGTTGACAGATTCAATGAGCAGTTCTTC CSVDRFNEQFF
TRBD1 - TRBJ2-7 14 TRBV19 TGTGCCAGTAGCCCCGGGACAGGGTCCTACGAGCAGTACTTC CASSPGTGSYEQYF
- - TRBJ2-4 14 TRBV28 TGTGCCAGCAGTTTGTGGGGGCGGGAAAACATTCAGTACTTC CASSLWGRENIQYF
- - TRBJ1-5 15 TRBV2 TGTGCCAGTGGGCGGAGCGCTCTAGCCCTTCAGCCCCAGCATTTT CASGRSALALQPQHF
TRBD1 - TRBJ1-3 15 TRBV3-1/TRBV3-2 TGTGCCAGCAGCCAAGCGGGACAGTTGAGAAACACCATATATTTT CASSQAGQLRNTIYF
TRBD2 - TRBJ2-2 14 TRBV28 TGTGCCAGCAGTTTCGGGACTACGTCCGGGGAGCTGTTTTTT CASSFGTTSGELFF
TRBD2 - TRBJ2-1 17 TRBV14 TGTGCCAGCAGCCATGACTCCACTAGCGGGACGTACAATGAGCAGTTCTTC CASSHDSTSGTYNEQFF
TRBD2 - TRBJ2-1 17 TRBV19 TGTGCCAGTAGTTCTCAGACTAGCGGGACACCTTACAATGAGCAGTTCTTC CASSSQTSGTPYNEQFF
TRBD2 few TRBJ2-7 16 TRBV7-6 TGTGCCAGCAGCTTAGATGCGGGAGGGCTCTCCTACGAGCAGTACTTC CASSLDAGGLSYEQYF
TRBD2 - TRBJ2-3 16 TRBV9 TGTGCCAGCAGCGTAGTCGGTAGCGGGAGGGCAGATACGCAGTATTTT CASSVVGSGRADTQYF
- - TRBJ2-3 16 TRBV4-2 TGTGCCAGCAGCCAAGAATTGCGGCGGGTCACAGATACGCAGTATTTT CASSQELRRVTDTQYF
- - TRBJ2-7 15 TRBV5-5 TGTGCCAGCAGCTTGGTTGGGTCAGGGATCAACGAGCAGTACTTC CASSLVGSGINEQYF
TRBD2 once TRBJ2-7 15 TRBV5-1 TGCGCCAGCAGTGCACTAGCGGCCTCCTCCTACGAGCAGTACTTC CASSALAASSYEQYF
- - TRBJ2-2 14 TRBV27 TGTGCCAGCGGCCACACAAGTAACACCGGGGAGCTGTTTTTT CASGHTSNTGELFF
- - TRBJ1-1 14 TRBV11-2 TGTGCCAGCAGCTTAGAGGCGGGCCGGACTGAAGCTTTCTTT CASSLEAGRTEAFF
TRBD2 many TRBJ2-7 16 TRBV7-6 TGTGCCAGCAGCTTAGTGCCCGGGAGGGAGGGCAACGAGCAGTACTTC CASSLVPGREGNEQYF
TRBD2 - TRBJ2-2 15 TRBV5-1 TGCGCCAGCAGCCATATAGCGGGGGGCACCGGGGAGCTGTTTTTT CASSHIAGGTGELFF
- - TRBJ1-2 16 TRBV5-6 TGTGCCAGCAAGTTCTACTGGGAGGACACTAACTATGGCTACACCTTC CASKFYWEDTNYGYTF
TRBD2 many TRBJ2-3 16 TRBV7-6 TGTGCCAGCAGCTCAGGACTAGCGGGAGGAGCAGATACGCAGTATTTT CASSSGLAGGADTQYF
TRBD2 - TRBJ2-4 19 TRBV28 TGTGCCAGCAGTTTGGAGGCTAGCGGGAGGGCCTTAGCCAAAAACATTCAGTACTTC CASSLEASGRALAKNIQYF
TRBD2 - TRBJ2-7 16 TRBV5-6 TGTGCCAGCAGCTTAACGGGACTAGCGCGAAGATACGAGCAGTACTTC CASSLTGLARRYEQYF
- once TRBJ1-2 15 TRBV18 TGTGCCAGCTCGCTGGGGGGGGCTCGCAACTATGGCTACACCTTC CASSLGGARNYGYTF
TRBD2 - TRBJ2-2 16 TRBV5-6 TGTGCCAGCAGCGGGGGACTAGCGGGAGAGGCCGGGGAGCTGTTTTTT CASSGGLAGEAGELFF
TRBD2 once TRBJ2-1 13 TRBV12-3/TRBV12-4 TGTGCCAGCAAAATGGGACTAGCCAATGAGCAGTTCTTC CASKMGLANEQFF
- once TRBJ2-7 14 TRBV14 TGTGCCAGCAGCCAAGGGACCCGGGACTACGAGCAGTACTTC CASSQGTRDYEQYF
TRBD1 - TRBJ2-4 13 TRBV19 TGTGCCAGTCTCGACAGGGGTCGGGACATTCAGTACTTC CASLDRGRDIQYF
TRBD1 - TRBJ1-5 16 TRBV30 TGTGCCTGGAGTGTACGCGGACAGGGCCCCAATCAGCCCCAGCATTTT CAWSVRGQGPNQPQHF
TRBD1 - TRBJ2-1 16 TRBV4-2 TGTGCCAGCAGCCCGGTCGGGACAGGGGAGTACAATGAGCAGTTCTTC CASSPVGTGEYNEQFF
TRBD1 - TRBJ2-3 17 TRBV24-1 TGTGCCACCAGTGATTCACCCGGGACAGGGGGCGTCGATACGCAGTATTTT CATSDSPGTGGVDTQYF
TRBD1 - TRBJ1-2 15 TRBV3-1/TRBV3-2 TGTGCCAGCAGCCAAGCGGGGGACAGGCAATATGGCTACACCTTC CASSQAGDRQYGYTF
TRBD1 - TRBJ1-5 12 TRBV6-5 TGTGCCAGCGACAGGGCCAGCCAGCCCCAGCATTTT CASDRASQPQHF
- once TRBJ1-4 14 TRBV7-2 TGTGCCAGCAGCCGGGGGGGCCCTAATGAAAAACTGTTTTTT CASSRGGPNEKLFF
TRBD1 - TRBJ1-6 16 TRBV10-3 TGTGCCATCAGTGACCCGGACAGGGGGTATAATTCACCCCTCCACTTT CAISDPDRGYNSPLHF